This entry features one T cell receptor beta chain sequence. This entry belongs to a study of blood T cell repertoires in COVID-19. Study-level information: Researchers got acute and convalescent COVID-19 samples from the United States, Italy and Spain.

Germline lookup yields CDR1 KGHSH and CDR2 LQKENI. The CDR3 runs to 16 residues. Between the trimmed V and J ends, which lost 6 bases and 0 bases, there was a span of 15 bases. Only in-frame clones appear in the TCRdb table, and some are missing; sequencing was by immunoSEQ multiplex PCR. Of some 120,000 clones in the sample, 85% were seen once. J is TRBJ2-1 and V is TRBV18; D unclear. The clonotype was recovered from a man of 80 years or more with active or convalescent COVID-19. The sample was peripheral blood. The CDR3 sequence: CASSLFEKNSYNEQFF. DNA of the CDR3: TGTGCCAGCTCGCTATTCGAAAAAAACTCCTACAATGAGCAGTTCTTC.